This TCR beta chain was documented in a study of blood T cells in healthy people across ages. With a J-beta primer mix and a sample-barcoded 5' primer, a second PCR ran 7 to 11 cycles. TCRdb recomputed calls from the 5' RACE reads with MiXCR, one row per CDR3 protein. The sample lists 1.5 million to 2 million distinct CDR3 sequences; 28% were seen once. This clonotype was seen more than once but under ten times. Its antigen is not known. Caucasian, healthy and from Russia, the donors were aged between about 6 and 90. Each donor gave roughly 10 milliliters of peripheral blood. Study results and caveats: With unsorted PBMCs, a conclusive comparison of naive versus antigen-experienced cells was not possible.

The sample consisted of blood. The TCR was taken from a woman aged 30 to 39 in good health.

CDR3 residues: CASSLGPYDIQYF. The CDR3 DNA is TGCGCCAGCAGCTTAGGCCCATATGACATTCAGTACTTC. The J gene is TRBJ2-4, the V gene TRBV5-1, with D hard to call. Germline V gene sequence: CDR1 SGHRS, CDR2 YFSETQ. This CDR3 has 13 residues. Trimming left V 2 bases short and J 8 bases short, with 11 bases between.